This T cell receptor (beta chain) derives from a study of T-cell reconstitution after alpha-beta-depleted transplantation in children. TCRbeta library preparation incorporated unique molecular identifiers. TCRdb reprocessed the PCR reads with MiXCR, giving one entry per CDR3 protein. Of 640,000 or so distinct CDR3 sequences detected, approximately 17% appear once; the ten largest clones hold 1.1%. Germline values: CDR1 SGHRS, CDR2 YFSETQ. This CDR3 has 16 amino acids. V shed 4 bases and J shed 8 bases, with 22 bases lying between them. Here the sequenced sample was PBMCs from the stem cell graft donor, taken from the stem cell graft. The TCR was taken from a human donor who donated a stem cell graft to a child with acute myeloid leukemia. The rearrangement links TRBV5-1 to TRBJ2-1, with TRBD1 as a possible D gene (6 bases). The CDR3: CASSRDRTGPEDEQFF. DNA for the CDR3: TGCGCCAGCAGCAGAGACAGGACGGGCCCGGAGGATGAGCAGTTCTTC.